This T cell receptor (beta chain) was observed in a study of blood T cell repertoires in COVID-19. Study-wide background: Samples came from the United States, Italy and Spain, spanning acute and convalescent COVID-19. The analysed material was cDNA or gDNA that came from T cells, B-cell-depleted T cells, or PBMCs.

There are 15 residues in the CDR3. Germline V gives CDR1 LGHNT, CDR2 FRNRAP. After removal of 6 bases from V and 3 bases from J, the junction contained 7 bases not matched to a gene. Authors' analysis steps: Nucleated cell counts were estimated from reference gene primer amplification. Profiling relied on immunoSEQ multiplex PCR, and the TCRdb table lists in-frame clones only, not all of them. The V and J calls and the clone size are those of that table, but D and trimming were determined from the DNA. The table shows some 230,000 clones, with about 85% occurring only once. This sequence joins TRBV12-5 and TRBJ1-5; TRBD1 aligns across 8 bases. Input material: peripheral blood. The clonotype was recovered from a woman aged 50 to 60 with COVID-19, enrolled during active disease. DNA of the CDR3: TGTGCTAGTGGAGCCGGGACAGGTTTCAATCAGCCCCAGCATTTT. This translates into CASGAGTGFNQPQHF.